Below, 31 T cell receptor beta chains from the same sample are listed, as sequenced in a study of CD8 T cells in Susac syndrome. With random hexamers, roughly 0.45 to 1 ug RNA was reverse transcribed. TCRdb reprocessed the immunoSEQ multiplex PCR reads with MiXCR, giving one entry per CDR3 protein. The top ten hold approximately 0.3% of the sample, which has about 94,000 distinct CDR3 sequences, roughly 94% seen once. The specimen was CD4+ T cells from PBMCs. Every receptor here comes from a human donor with Susac syndrome.

The V gene is TRBV11-2, the J gene TRBJ1-1; no reliable D call. Germline lookup yields CDR1 SGHAT and CDR2 FQNNGV. V was cut by 7 bases and J by 3 bases, with 12 bases left in between. The CDR3 sequence is 13 residues long. This chain's CDR3 is CASTLSWDTEAFF. The CDR3 region has the DNA TGTGCCAGCACTCTTTCTTGGGACACTGAAGCTTTCTTT.

This rearrangement joins TRBV9 to TRBJ2-1; a weak D match, TRBD2 (6 bases). The germline CDR1 and CDR2 sequences are SGDLS and YYNGEE. Trimming pared 4 bases from V and 4 bases from J, leaving 15 bases between. This CDR3 region has 15 residues. The CDR3 sequence: CASSFHWDSYNEQFF. The CDR3 DNA sequence: TGTGCCAGCAGCTTCCATTGGGACTCTTACAATGAGCAGTTCTTC.

The rearrangement joins TRBV15 to TRBJ2-3; D is perhaps TRBD2 (6 bases). CDR1 and CDR2 from the germline V gene are LNHNV and YYDKDF (reference sequence). V shed 0 bases and J shed 0 bases, with 13 bases lying between them. This CDR3 spans 17 amino acids. The CDR3 region is CATSRDSAGRSTDTQYF. The CDR3 DNA is TGTGCCACCAGCAGAGATTCGGCGGGGAGGAGCACAGATACGCAGTATTTT.

This clonotype was recorded once. The V call is TRBV27, the J call TRBJ2-7, with 7 bases lining up with TRBD1. Germline V gene data show CDR1 as MNHEY and CDR2 as SMNVEV (reference sequence). This CDR3 is 12 amino acids long. V lost 6 bases, J lost 2 bases, and 1 base stayed unmatched. The CDR3 region is CASSTGAYEQYF. Written as DNA, the CDR3 is TGTGCCAGCAGCACAGGGGCCTACGAGCAGTACTTC.

This rearrangement joins TRBV5-1 to TRBJ2-3, with D hard to call. Germline V lookup: CDR1 SGHRS, CDR2 YFSETQ. V was trimmed by 2 bases and J by 2 bases, leaving 9 bases between them. This CDR3 has 14 amino acids. The CDR3 DNA reads as TGCGCCAGCAGCTTAACCCAGTTCACAGATACGCAGTATTTT. Translating gives CASSLTQFTDTQYF.

The CDR3, as DNA: TGTGCCAGCAGCTTCCGGAATACCTACGAGCAGTACTTC. This translates into CASSFRNTYEQYF. V and J are TRBV7-9 and TRBJ2-7, with D unclear. The V end was cut by 3 bases, the J end by 2 bases, with 8 bases between. The CDR3 totals 13 residues. Per germline, CDR1 SEHNR and CDR2 FQNEAQ (reference sequence).

The V gene is TRBV20-1, the J gene TRBJ1-6; TRBD1 matches 9 bases. Germline values: CDR1 DFQATT, CDR2 SNEGSKA (reference sequence). V was clipped by 6 bases and J by 11 bases; unmatched bases: 8. The CDR3 sequence is 13 residues long. The CDR3 region has the DNA TGCAGTGCCACACAGGGGACAGGGACACCCCTCCACTTT. This sequence encodes CSATQGTGTPLHF.

The chain is built from TRBV10-3 and TRBJ2-1; D possibly matches TRBD1 or TRBD2 (5 bases each). The ends were cut back, 2 bases at V and 8 bases at J, with 7 bases in the middle. Germline V CDR1 and CDR2: ENHRY, SYGVKD. The CDR3 has 12 residues. The CDR3 DNA is TGTGCCATCAGTGAGGGGGGTGATGAGCAGTTCTTC. Amino acid sequence: CAISEGGDEQFF.

J is TRBJ1-1 and V is TRBV14; 7 bases map to TRBD1. This CDR3 region has 15 residues. V trimming: 4 bases; J trimming: 2 bases; junction bases outside the gene matches: 7. Germline loops: CDR1 SGHDN, CDR2 FVKESK. CDR3 nucleotides: TGTGCCAGCAGCCTCAGGACAGGACGAAACACTGAAGCTTTCTTT. Encoded protein: CASSLRTGRNTEAFF. Complete variable domain (other parts from reference TRBV14 and TRBJ1-1): EAGVTQFPSHSVIEKGQTVTLRCDPISGHDNLYWYRRVMGKEIKFLLHFVKESKQDESGMPNNRFLAERTGGTYSTLKVQPAELEDSGVYFCASSLRTGRNTEAFFGQGTRLTVV.

V is TRBV20-1 and J is TRBJ2-7, with TRBD1 matching over 7 bases. This CDR3 region has 15 residues. CDR1 DFQATT and CDR2 SNEGSKA come from the germline V gene (reference sequence). After removal of 1 base from V and 4 bases from J, the junction contained 10 bases not matched to a gene. CDR3 coding DNA: TGCAGTGCTAGAGGTTTTGTGACAGGGCGGTACGAGCAGTACTTC. This encodes CSARGFVTGRYEQYF.

V and J are TRBV30 and TRBJ1-5; D remains ambiguous. The V end lost 1 base, the J end lost 2 bases, and 6 bases lay between the germline ends. CDR1 and CDR2 (germline): GTSNPN, SVGIG (reference sequence). The CDR3 has 13 residues. The CDR3 region is CAWSAQRNQPQHF. CDR3 DNA: TGTGCCTGGAGTGCTCAACGCAATCAGCCCCAGCATTTT.

The chain links TRBV15 to TRBJ1-1; D gene unclear. CDR1 is LNHNV, CDR2 YYDKDF, per germline (reference sequence). Trimming pared 0 bases from V and 0 bases from J, leaving 11 bases between. This CDR3 contains 16 residues. CDR3 bases: TGTGCCACCAGCAGAGAGGCCGGTCAAATGAACACTGAAGCTTTCTTT. Its translation is CATSREAGQMNTEAFF. The full variable domain, with the rest looked up from reference TRBV15 and TRBJ1-1, is DAMVIQNPRYQVTQFGKPVTLSCSQTLNHNVMYWYQQKSSQAPKLLFHYYDKDFNNEADTPDNFQSRRPNTSFCFLDIRSPGLGDTAMYLCATSREAGQMNTEAFFGQGTRLTVV.

The rearrangement joins TRBV6-5 to TRBJ2-7; TRBD2 matches at 7 bases. The CDR3 totals 14 residues. Trimming at V came to 6 bases and at J to 1 base, leaving 6 bases not matched to a gene. Germline assignment: CDR1 MNHEY and CDR2 SVGAGI. The CDR3 DNA follows: TGTGCCAGCAGCTACGGGACTACGTCCTACGAGCAGTACTTC. Its translation: CASSYGTTSYEQYF.

The chain uses TRBV20-1 and TRBJ2-1; possible D gene TRBD2, 5 bases. V was shortened by 1 base and J by 7 bases, with 17 bases between the two germline ends. Per the germline V gene, CDR1 is DFQATT and CDR2 is SNEGSKA (reference sequence). The CDR3 runs 15 residues. The CDR3 DNA reads as TGCAGTGCTAGAGCGGGGTTAGCCTCATGGAATGAGCAGTTCTTC. This codes for CSARAGLASWNEQFF.

This sequence joins TRBV12-3 or TRBV12-4 and TRBJ2-3, with D possibly called TRBD1 or TRBD2 (5 bases each). Trimming pared 7 bases from V and 1 base from J, leaving 12 bases between. This CDR3 has 14 amino acids. The CDR3: CASIEGSRTDTQYF. The CDR3 DNA sequence: TGTGCCAGCATCGAGGGGTCTCGCACAGATACGCAGTATTTT.

The J gene is TRBJ2-7, the V gene TRBV11-2, with a weak D call TRBD2 (6 bases). The CDR3 loop spans 13 amino acids. From germline, CDR1 is SGHAT and CDR2 FQNNGV. Trimming cost V 6 bases and J 3 bases, with 12 bases left between them. Written as DNA, the CDR3 is TGTGCCAGCAGTAAGGGACTGCTCTACGAGCAGTACTTC. The encoded protein is CASSKGLLYEQYF.

This rearrangement joins TRBV5-1 to TRBJ2-7; TRBD1 might be the D (5 bases). V was shortened by 4 bases and J by 3 bases, with 20 bases between the two germline ends. Germline assignment: CDR1 SGHRS and CDR2 YFSETQ. This CDR3 comprises 16 residues. CDR3 nucleotide sequence: TGCGCCAGCAGCCCCAATACAGGCGTGGGTGGCTACGAGCAGTACTTC. This encodes CASSPNTGVGGYEQYF.

The chain carries TRBV7-6 and TRBJ1-1; D might be TRBD1 (5 bases). V was clipped by 3 bases and J by 3 bases, with 14 bases between them. Germline assignment: CDR1 SGHVS and CDR2 FNYEAQ. The CDR3 runs 15 residues. CDR3 sequence reads: CASSLGPGEDTEAFF. Written as DNA, the CDR3 is TGTGCCAGCAGCTTGGGGCCCGGGGAGGACACTGAAGCTTTCTTT.

J is TRBJ2-1 and V is TRBV5-1; maybe TRBD1 (6 bases). V dropped 4 bases and J dropped 7 bases, with 12 bases sitting between them. This CDR3 contains 13 residues. Germline V gene data show CDR1 as SGHRS and CDR2 as YFSETQ. The CDR3 DNA is TGCGCCAGCAGCAAGGAACAGGGAAATGAGCAGTTCTTC. This sequence encodes CASSKEQGNEQFF.

On this clonotype: Mismatch with germline at one junction end may stem from a read error. The J gene is TRBJ2-3, the V gene TRBV5-1, with D perhaps given as TRBD1 or TRBD2 (6 bases each). This CDR3 is built from 14 residues. Germline V gives CDR1 SGHRS, CDR2 YFSETQ. CDR3 nucleotide sequence: TGCGCCAGCAACTTGAGGGGGGGCACAGATACGCAGTATTTT. Residues: CASNLRGGTDTQYF.

This chain uses TRBV7-8 with TRBJ2-2; D possibly corresponds to TRBD1 (7 bases). Germline V gene lookup returns CDR1 SGHVS and CDR2 FQNEAQ. V gave up 3 bases and J gave up 1 base, with 12 bases separating them. This CDR3 comprises 16 residues. This CDR3 is CASSLRDSLNTGELFF. CDR3 sequence (DNA): TGTGCCAGCAGCTTGCGGGACAGTCTGAACACCGGGGAGCTGTTTTTT.

V is TRBV23-1 and J is TRBJ1-1; D ambiguous. Being an ORF, TRBV23-1 has a function that is uncertain. Trimming left V 0 bases short and J 11 bases short, with 13 bases between. The CDR3 sequence is 13 residues long. The CDR3 region is CASSQSSKGGAFF. For the CDR3, the DNA is TGCGCCAGCAGTCAATCGTCGAAGGGTGGGGCTTTCTTT.

This clonotype was observed a single time. This rearrangement joins TRBV18 to TRBJ2-2, with TRBD2 matching over 7 bases. The CDR3 totals 15 residues. Germline CDR1 reads KGHSH; CDR2 reads LQKENI. V dropped 2 bases and J dropped 5; count of bases not matched to a gene: 5. DNA of the CDR3: TGTGCCAGCTCACCAGCTCAGGGAGGGACCGGGGAGCTGTTTTTT. This sequence encodes CASSPAQGGTGELFF.

The gene calls are TRBV4-3 and TRBJ2-7; D is possibly TRBD1 (6 bases). The V gene lost 4 bases and the J gene lost 5 bases, with 18 bases spanning the gap. The CDR3 loop spans 15 amino acids. In germline, CDR1 is LGHNA, CDR2 YSLEER. Here the CDR3 reads CASSPGYRVTDEQYF. The CDR3 DNA sequence: TGCGCCAGCAGCCCCGGTTACAGGGTGACGGACGAGCAGTACTTC.

The chain uses TRBV10-1 and TRBJ2-3, with D maybe TRBD2 (5 bases). CDR3 length equals 12 residues. The germline V gene encodes CDR1 WNHNN and CDR2 SYGVQD (reference sequence). Trimming removed 3 bases at V and 5 bases at J, with 6 bases between. The CDR3 reads CASSDAGDTQYF. DNA for the CDR3: TGCGCCAGCAGTGATGCGGGAGATACGCAGTATTTT.

The rearrangement uses TRBV4-3 and TRBJ2-3, with TRBD2 matching 7 bases. This CDR3 has 16 residues. CDR1 LGHNA and CDR2 YSLEER come from the germline V gene. The junction had 11 bases not matched to a gene; V was cut back by 6 bases and J by 2 bases. CDR3 amino acids: CASSQSLSGFTDTQYF. CDR3 in DNA: TGCGCCAGCAGTCAATCCCTTAGCGGGTTCACAGATACGCAGTATTTT.

The sample holds one count of this clonotype. The CDR3 DNA reads as TGCAGCGTTGGGGGGGGGCGAGAGTTCTTC. Its protein product is CSVGGGREFF. This chain links TRBV29-1 with TRBJ2-1, with a possible D match to TRBD2 (7 bases). Germline lookup yields CDR1 SQVTM and CDR2 ANQGSEA. V lost 4 bases and J lost 14, with 12 bases in between. The CDR3 has 10 amino acids.

The chain couples TRBV7-9 to TRBJ1-1, with a possible D match to TRBD1 (5 bases). CDR1 and CDR2 from the germline V gene are SEHNR and FQNEAQ (reference sequence). The CDR3 length is 14 residues. The V end was cut by 2 bases, the J end by 8 bases, with 15 bases between. This chain's CDR3 is CASSLSVGRGEAFF. For the CDR3, the DNA is TGTGCCAGCAGCTTATCCGTGGGGCGGGGAGAAGCTTTCTTT.

The genes are TRBV6-1 and TRBJ1-5, with D maybe TRBD1 (5 bases). Per germline, CDR1 MNHNS and CDR2 SASEGT. The V gene lost 0 bases and the J gene lost 4 bases, with 7 bases spanning the gap. The length of the CDR3 is 14 residues. The CDR3 region has the DNA TGTGCCAGCAGTGAAGCGGGGGGGAATCAGCCCCAGCATTTT. It codes for CASSEAGGNQPQHF.

CDR3 DNA: TGCGCCAGCAGCCAAGATCACGGAACCAGGGGAGCTTTCTTT. Its translation: CASSQDHGTRGAFF. The chain recombines TRBV4-1 with TRBJ1-1, with a possible D match to TRBD1 (6 bases). Germline CDR1 is MGHRA and CDR2 is YSYEKL. CDR3 size: 14 residues. V was clipped by 0 bases and J by 10 bases, with 15 bases between them.

The chain recombines TRBV12-3 or TRBV12-4 with TRBJ2-2; the D is unclear. CDR3 length equals 16 residues. V gave up 3 bases and J gave up 1 base, with 12 bases separating them. The CDR3: CASSFSAPKNTGELFF. The CDR3 DNA reads TGTGCCAGCAGTTTCTCGGCTCCAAAGAACACCGGGGAGCTGTTTTTT.